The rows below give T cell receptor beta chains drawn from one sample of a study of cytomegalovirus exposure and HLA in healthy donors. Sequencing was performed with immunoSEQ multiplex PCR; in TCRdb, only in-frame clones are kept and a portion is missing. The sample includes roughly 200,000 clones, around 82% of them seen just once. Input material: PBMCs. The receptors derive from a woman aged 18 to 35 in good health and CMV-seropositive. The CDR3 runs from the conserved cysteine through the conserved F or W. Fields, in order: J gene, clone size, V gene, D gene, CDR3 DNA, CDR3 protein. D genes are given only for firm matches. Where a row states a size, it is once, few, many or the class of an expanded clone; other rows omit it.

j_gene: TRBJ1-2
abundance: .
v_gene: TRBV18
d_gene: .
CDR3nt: TGTGCCAGCTCTCCTACCCTGACACAAGCTGGGGGCTACACCTTC
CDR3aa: CASSPTLTQAGGYTF

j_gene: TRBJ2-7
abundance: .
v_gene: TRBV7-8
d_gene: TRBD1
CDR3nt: TGTGCCAGCAGCGGGGACAGGGAAGGGGGCTACGAGCAGTACTTC
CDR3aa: CASSGDREGGYEQYF

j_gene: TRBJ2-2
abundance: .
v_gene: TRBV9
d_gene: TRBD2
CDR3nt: TGTGCCAGCAGCGTAGCTAGCGGGGGGGTAAACACCGGGGAGCTGTTTTTT
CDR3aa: CASSVASGGVNTGELFF

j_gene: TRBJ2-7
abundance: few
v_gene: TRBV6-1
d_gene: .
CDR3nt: TGTGCCAGCAATCTCAGGGCAACCTACGAGCAGTACTTC
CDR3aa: CASNLRATYEQYF

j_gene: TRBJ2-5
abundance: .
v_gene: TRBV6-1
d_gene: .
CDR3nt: TGTGCCAGCAGCGCTTGGGGGAGGTACCAAGAGACCCAGTACTTC
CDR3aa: CASSAWGRYQETQYF

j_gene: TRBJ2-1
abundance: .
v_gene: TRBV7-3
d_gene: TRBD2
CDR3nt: TGTGCCAGCAGCTTAGGGCAGGGACTATACAATGAGCAGTTCTTC
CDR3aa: CASSLGQGLYNEQFF

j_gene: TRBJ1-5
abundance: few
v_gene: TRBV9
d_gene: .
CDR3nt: TGTGCCAGCCCGGGACTCAATCAGCCCCAGCATTTT
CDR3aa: CASPGLNQPQHF

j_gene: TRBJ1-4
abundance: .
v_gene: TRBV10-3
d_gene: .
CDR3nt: TGTGCCTCCGGGGAGGGGGAAAAACTGTTTTTT
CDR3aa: CASGEGEKLFF

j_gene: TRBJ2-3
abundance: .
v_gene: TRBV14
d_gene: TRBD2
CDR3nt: TGTGCCAGCAGCCAAGACTCCTTAGCGGGGGCCCGCACAGATACGCAGTATTTT
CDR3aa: CASSQDSLAGARTDTQYF

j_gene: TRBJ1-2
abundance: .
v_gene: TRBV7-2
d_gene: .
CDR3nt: TGTGCCAGCAGCTTGAGGGTAGAGACCTATGGCTACACCTTC
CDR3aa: CASSLRVETYGYTF

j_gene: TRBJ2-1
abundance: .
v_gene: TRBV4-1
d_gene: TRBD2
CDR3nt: TGCGCCAGCAGCCAAGATTCTGGAGCGGGGGGGCCTTCCTACTACAATGAGCAGTTCTTC
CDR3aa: CASSQDSGAGGPSYYNEQFF

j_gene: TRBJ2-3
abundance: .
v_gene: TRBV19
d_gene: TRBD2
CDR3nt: TGTGCCAGTGGAAGGGGGACTAGCGGGGGGCCGTCCGATACGCAGTATTTT
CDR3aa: CASGRGTSGGPSDTQYF

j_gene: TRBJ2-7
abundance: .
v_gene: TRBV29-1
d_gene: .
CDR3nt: TGCAGCGTCGCGGACAGAAGAAGGTGGGAGCAGTACTTC
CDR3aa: CSVADRRRWEQYF

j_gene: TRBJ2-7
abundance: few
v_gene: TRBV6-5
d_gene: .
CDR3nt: TGTGCCAGCAGTTACGGGGCCTCCTACGAGCAGTACTTC
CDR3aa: CASSYGASYEQYF

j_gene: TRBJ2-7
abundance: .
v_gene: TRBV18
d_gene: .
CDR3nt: TGTGCCAGCTCACCCCCGAGCAGGTCCTACGAGCAGTACTTC
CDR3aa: CASSPPSRSYEQYF

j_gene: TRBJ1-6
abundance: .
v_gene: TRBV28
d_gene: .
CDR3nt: TGTGCCAGCAGTTCAGGGGTATTAAATTCACCCCTCCACTTT
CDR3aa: CASSSGVLNSPLHF

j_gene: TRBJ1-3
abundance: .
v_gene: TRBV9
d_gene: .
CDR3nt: TGTGCCAGCAGCTCCGAGGGCAGTGGAAACACCATATATTTT
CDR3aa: CASSSEGSGNTIYF

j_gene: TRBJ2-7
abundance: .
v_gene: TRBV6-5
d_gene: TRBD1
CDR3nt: TGTGCCAGCAGTTACTCGGGGACAGCTTACGAGCAGTACTTC
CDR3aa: CASSYSGTAYEQYF